The clone carrying this T cell receptor beta chain has a handful of counts. Its antigen is as yet unknown. These data belong to a study of neurological immune-mediated disorders. Unsorted libraries used 2 million PBMCs kept at -80 degrees C. Study outcomes and limitations: The greatest degree of TCR clonal expansion was observed in HTLV-1-associated myelopathy, with the lowest in multiple sclerosis, below that of healthy controls.

The V end was cut by 4 bases, the J end by 0 bases, with 8 bases between. From germline, CDR1 is SQVTM and CDR2 ANQGSEA. This CDR3 is 13 amino acids long. The cDNA came from 5'RACE, which used 10-nucleotide random UMIs. Every sequencing run produced over 160 million TCR-beta sequences that came from 15-18 subjects. TCRdb ran MiXCR on the 5' RACE reads and lists one entry per CDR3 protein. The sample carries fewer than 65,000 distinct CDR3 sequences, about 9.4% recorded once. Sequences were obtained from PBMCs. This clonotype was sampled from an older man with HTLV-1-associated myelopathy (HAM/TSP). The rearrangement uses TRBV29-1 and TRBJ2-3; no definite D call. CDR3 in DNA: TGCAGCGTTGGGAGAACTAGCACAGATACGCAGTATTTT. This encodes CSVGRTSTDTQYF.